The clone carrying this T cell receptor (beta chain) was seen a single time. Germline assignment: CDR1 KGHSH and CDR2 LQKENI. The CDR3 is made up of 13 amino acids. V was cut by 8 bases and J by 1 base, with 12 bases left in between. The data stem from a study of cytomegalovirus exposure and HLA in healthy donors. The PCR contained 60 Vbeta and 13 Jbeta primers. Sequencing was performed with immunoSEQ multiplex PCR; in TCRdb, only in-frame clones are kept and a portion is missing. The profile shows more than 100,000 clones, about 76% of them singletons. Sequencing used PBMCs. The chain combines TRBV18 with TRBJ2-7, with a possible D match to TRBD1 (6 bases). The sequence was obtained from a middle-aged woman in good health and CMV-seronegative. The CDR3 reads CASRAGTSYEQYF. CDR3 DNA sequence: TGTGCCAGCCGCGCCGGGACATCCTACGAGCAGTACTTC.